This record covers a single T cell receptor (beta chain). Living in 24 US areas, the participants were between 18 and 89 years of age. This specimen belongs to a study of blood T cell repertoires in COVID-19. Overall study context: The United States, Italy and Spain supplied acute and convalescent COVID-19 samples. T cells, B-cell-depleted T cells, or PBMCs provided the cDNA or gDNA that served as material.

The authors' processing: Reference gene primer amplification gave estimated nucleated cell counts. Generated by immunoSEQ multiplex PCR, the TCRdb table keeps only in-frame clones and is missing some. V and J calls and clone size are given by that table; D and trimming were obtained from the DNA. Counted here are roughly 76,000 clones, around 89% occurring once; the ten biggest clones make up 0.95% to 1.5%. Sequenced: PBMCs or T cells enriched from blood (not recorded which). The receptor was isolated from a woman in her fifties or sixties with acute COVID-19.

CDR3 nucleotides: TGTGCCAGCAGCCGACAGGGGGAGGGCTACACCTTC. This sequence encodes CASSRQGEGYTF. The gene calls are TRBV7-3 and TRBJ1-2; 9 bases fit TRBD1. CDR3 length equals 12 residues. The trim removed 5 bases at V and 8 bases at J, leaving 3 bases unmatched. The germline V gene has CDR1 SGHTA and CDR2 FQGTGA. Variable domain in full (rest from reference TRBV7-3 and TRBJ1-2): GAGVSQTPSNKVTEKGKYVELRCDPISGHTALYWYRQSLGQGPEFLIYFQGTGAADDSGLPNDRFFAVRPEGSVSTLKIQRTERGDSAVYLCASSRQGEGYTFGSGTRLTVV.